This T cell receptor (beta chain) emerged from a study of blood T cell repertoires in COVID-19. Study background: Acute and convalescent COVID-19 samples came from the United States, Italy and Spain. Sources were T cells, B-cell-depleted T cells, or PBMCs; the material itself was cDNA or gDNA.

Some clones are missing from TCRdb's copy, which holds only in-frame ones; the method was immunoSEQ multiplex PCR. Of approximately 450,000 clones detected, roughly nine tenths appear once; the ten largest clones hold roughly 1.1%. Germline V gene sequence: CDR1 LNHDA, CDR2 SQIVND (reference sequence). V gave up 9 bases and J gave up 6 bases; unmatched junction bases: 5. This CDR3 contains 13 residues. Recovery meant two consecutive negative NP/OP PCR tests, professional clearance, or resolved symptoms. This TCR derives from a man between 25 and 39 years old who had recovered from COVID-19. The chain links TRBV19 to TRBJ1-6; 7 bases agree with TRBD1. Sequencing input: PBMCs or T cells enriched from blood (not recorded which). The DNA for the CDR3 is TGTGCCAGGCAGGGGGGCGGTAATTCACCCCTCCACTTT. Translation gives CARQGGGNSPLHF.